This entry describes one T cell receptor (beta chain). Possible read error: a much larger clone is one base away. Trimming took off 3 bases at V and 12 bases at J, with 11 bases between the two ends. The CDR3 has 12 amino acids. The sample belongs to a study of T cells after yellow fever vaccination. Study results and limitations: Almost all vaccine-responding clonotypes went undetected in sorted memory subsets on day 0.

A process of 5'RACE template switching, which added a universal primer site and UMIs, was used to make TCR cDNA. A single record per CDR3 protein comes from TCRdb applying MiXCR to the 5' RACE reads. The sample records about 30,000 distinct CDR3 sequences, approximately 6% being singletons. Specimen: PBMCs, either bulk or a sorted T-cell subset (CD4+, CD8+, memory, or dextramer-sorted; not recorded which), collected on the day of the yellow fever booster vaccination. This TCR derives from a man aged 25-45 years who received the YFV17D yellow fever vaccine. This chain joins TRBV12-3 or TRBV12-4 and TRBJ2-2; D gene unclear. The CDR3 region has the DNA TGTGCCAGCAGTTTTGAGAGGTGGAAGCTGTTTTTT. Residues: CASSFERWKLFF.